Below, 21 T cell receptor beta chains from the same sample are listed, as sequenced in a study of blood T cell repertoires in COVID-19. The table came from immunoSEQ multiplex PCR; TCRdb's copy has only in-frame clones and leaves some out. The sample includes under 45,000 clones, more than 80% seen only once; the top ten take over 35%. Sample: peripheral blood. The receptors here all came from a man aged 55 to 70 with active or convalescent COVID-19.

The gene calls are TRBV11-3 and TRBJ1-1; D ambiguous. Trimming removed 5 bases from V and 3 bases from J, with 10 bases in between. CDR3 size: 13 residues. The germline V gene has CDR1 SGHNT and CDR2 YENEEA. This CDR3 is CASSLEGDTEAFF. CDR3 sequence (DNA): TGTGCCAGCAGCCTCGAGGGTGACACTGAAGCTTTCTTT.

V and J are TRBV6-5 and TRBJ2-3; 8 bases map to TRBD2. This CDR3 is built from 16 residues. CDR1 and CDR2 from the germline V gene are MNHEY and SVGAGI. Germline trimming cut 4 bases from V and 3 bases from J; bases unmatched to any gene: 9. This chain's CDR3 is CASSSAGGGRTDTQYF. CDR3 nucleotides: TGTGCCAGCAGTTCCGCCGGGGGCGGGAGGACAGATACGCAGTATTTT.

This chain connects TRBV11-3 to TRBJ2-3, with TRBD2 matching over 8 bases. The CDR3 runs to 11 residues. Germline loops: CDR1 SGHNT, CDR2 YENEEA. Written as DNA, the CDR3 is TGTGCAGCGGGAGCCCCAGATACGCAGTATTTT. This sequence encodes CAAGAPDTQYF. The full variable domain, in which reference TRBV11-3 and TRBJ2-3 provide the parts outside the CDR3, is EAGVVQSPRYKIIEKKQPVAFWCNPISGHNTLYWYLQNLGQGPELLIRYENEEAVDDSQLPKDRFSAERLKGVDSTLKIQPAELGDSAVYLCAAGAPDTQYFGPGTRLTVL.

This chain links TRBV28 with TRBJ2-7; a possible D gene is TRBD2 (6 bases). CDR1 and CDR2 (germline): MDHEN, SYDVKM. V was cut by 3 bases and J by 0 bases, with 9 bases left in between. CDR3 length: 14 residues. CDR3 in amino acids: CASSFGGSSYEQYV. The CDR3 bases are TGTGCCAGCAGTTTCGGGGGAAGCTCCTACGAGCAGTACGTC.

The chain links TRBV19 to TRBJ1-2; 10 nucleotides align to TRBD1. From germline, CDR1 is LNHDA and CDR2 SQIVND (reference sequence). Losses at the gene ends were 4 bases for V and 4 bases for J; bases not matched to a gene: 3. The CDR3 consists of 14 residues. CDR3 DNA sequence: TGTGCCAGTAGTACGACAGGGGGCGGCTATGGCTACACCTTC. Amino acids: CASSTTGGGYGYTF.

The chain uses TRBV28 and TRBJ2-2, with D perhaps matching TRBD1 (5 bases). CDR3 length: 14 amino acids. Per the germline V gene, CDR1 is MDHEN and CDR2 is SYDVKM. The V end lost 6 bases, the J end lost 2 bases, and 10 bases lay between the germline ends. The CDR3 DNA reads TGTGCCAGCAGCCGACAGACCAACACCGGGGAGCTGTTTTTT. Amino acids: CASSRQTNTGELFF.

V is TRBV19 and J is TRBJ1-3; no reliable D call. Germline V gene sequence: CDR1 LNHDA, CDR2 SQIVND (reference sequence). This CDR3 is built from 15 residues. V was cut by 5 bases and J by 1 base, with 12 bases left in between. The CDR3 is CASSRTGGSGNTIYF. The CDR3 region has the DNA TGTGCCAGTAGTCGCACGGGAGGGTCTGGAAACACCATATATTTT.

This chain links TRBV19 with TRBJ2-3; TRBD2 aligns across 8 bases. CDR3 length: 15 residues. Germline-derived CDR1 and CDR2 are LNHDA and SQIVND (reference sequence). V lost 3 bases, J lost 7 bases, and 9 bases stayed unmatched. This chain's CDR3 is CASSIESGGINTQYF. CDR3 nucleotides: TGTGCCAGTAGTATCGAAAGCGGGGGTATAAATACGCAGTATTTT.

The rearrangement joins TRBV6-5 to TRBJ1-5; D is ambiguous. This CDR3 has 14 amino acids. V lost 8 bases to trimming and J lost 0 bases, with 11 bases between them. The germline V gene encodes CDR1 MNHEY and CDR2 SVGAGI. The CDR3 nucleotides read TGTGCCAGCGTGGTTAACTTTAGCAATCAGCCCCAGCATTTT. Amino acid sequence: CASVVNFSNQPQHF.

This clone was observed a handful of times. The CDR3 DNA sequence: TGTGCCACCAGGGGTGGGGGGGGCAATGAGCAGTTCTTC. Protein product: CATRGGGGNEQFF. The chain uses TRBV6-6 and TRBJ2-1; weak D call: TRBD2 (7 bases). Trimming stripped 10 bases from V and 6 bases from J, with 16 bases between. Germline CDR1 MNHNY, CDR2 SVGAGI (reference sequence). CDR3 length: 13 amino acids.

The chain combines TRBV25-1 with TRBJ1-3; D not resolved. The CDR3 spans 13 residues. CDR1 and CDR2 from the germline V gene are MGHDK and SYGVNS. Deletions cut 3 bases from V and 0 bases from J, with 3 bases between. The CDR3 region has the DNA TGTGCCAGCAGTGATTACTCTGGAAACACCATATATTTT. Translation: CASSDYSGNTIYF.

The CDR3 loop is CASSTDRGQFF. CDR3 coding DNA: TGTGCCAGTAGTACAGACCGAGGGCAGTTCTTC. This rearrangement joins TRBV19 to TRBJ2-1, with no clear D. Looked up from germline, CDR1 is LNHDA and CDR2 is SQIVND (reference sequence). This CDR3 is built from 11 residues. V lost 4 bases and J 12 bases, leaving 10 bases between the germline ends. The full variable domain, rest sourced from reference TRBV19 and TRBJ2-1, is DGGITQSPKYLFRKEGQNVTLSCEQNLNHDAMYWYRQDPGQGLRLIYYSQIVNDFQKGDIAEGYSVSREKKESFPLTVTSAQKNPTAFYLCASSTDRGQFFGPGTRLTVL.

Only one count was recorded for this clone. The rearrangement links TRBV7-7 to TRBJ2-1; D gene uncertain. V lost 5 bases, J lost 12 bases, and 5 bases lay in between. This CDR3 spans 9 amino acids. The germline gives CDR1 SSHAT, CDR2 FNYEAQ (reference sequence). The CDR3 protein is CASSPGQFF. The CDR3 DNA sequence: TGTGCCAGCAGCCCCGGGCAGTTCTTC.

The gene calls are TRBV20-1 and TRBJ2-1; D is unresolved. V was trimmed by 3 bases and J by 14 bases, leaving 11 bases between them. CDR1 is DFQATT and CDR2 is SNEGSKA in the germline V gene (reference sequence). This CDR3 spans 10 amino acids. The chain's CDR3 is CSASFEAKFF. CDR3 DNA: TGCAGTGCTAGTTTTGAAGCGAAGTTCTTC.

The chain recombines TRBV28 with TRBJ2-3, with 8 positions matching TRBD1. Trimming removed 1 base from V and 2 bases from J; junction bases left unmatched: 5. Per the germline V gene, CDR1 is MDHEN and CDR2 is SYDVKM. The CDR3 consists of 16 residues. The CDR3 nucleotides read TGTGCCAGCAGTTTATCGGGACAGGCAATCACAGATACGCAGTATTTT. It codes for CASSLSGQAITDTQYF.

The chain is built from TRBV28 and TRBJ1-5, with D uncertain. Germline V gene lookup returns CDR1 MDHEN and CDR2 SYDVKM. This CDR3 comprises 12 residues. The V end lost 4 bases, the J end lost 11 bases, and 12 bases lay between the germline ends. CDR3 sequence reads: CASSSSQPSQHF. The CDR3 coding sequence is TGTGCCAGCAGTTCTAGTCAGCCGTCCCAGCATTTT. Drawing the rest from reference TRBV28 and TRBJ1-5, the complete variable domain is DVKVTQSSRYLVKRTGEKVFLECVQDMDHENMFWYRQDPGLGLRLIYFSYDVKMKEKGDIPEGYSVSREKKERFSLILESASTNQTSMYLCASSSSQPSQHFGDGTRLSIL.

The gene calls are TRBV24-1 and TRBJ2-2, with 9 bases lining up with TRBD1. The CDR3 spans 17 residues. The germline V gene has CDR1 KGHDR and CDR2 SFDVKD. V was clipped by 3 bases and J by 6 bases; unmatched bases: 10. This chain's CDR3 is CATSDGGQGVRSGELFF. CDR3 coding DNA: TGTGCCACCAGTGATGGGGGACAGGGAGTACGGTCCGGGGAGCTGTTTTTT.

V usage is TRBV2 and J usage is TRBJ1-6, with TRBD1 matching over 12 bases. The CDR3 has 17 residues. CDR1 is SNHLY and CDR2 is FYNNEI in the germline V gene. Losses at the gene ends were 5 bases for V and 4 bases for J; bases not matched to a gene: 6. CDR3 bases: TGTGCCAGCAGTCCCGGGACAGGGGGCGTGTATAATTCACCCCTCCACTTT. This sequence encodes CASSPGTGGVYNSPLHF.

This clone was found once. The chain has TRBV5-1 and TRBJ1-2, with no clear D. CDR3 length: 11 residues. The germline CDR1 and CDR2 sequences are SGHRS and YFSETQ. The V end was cut by 3 bases, the J end by 7 bases, with 7 bases between. Written as DNA, the CDR3 is TGCGCCAGCAGCTCTACCGCTGGCTACACCTTC. Its translation: CASSSTAGYTF. Combining the CDR3 with reference TRBV5-1 and TRBJ1-2 gives the whole variable domain KAGVTQTPRYLIKTRGQQVTLSCSPISGHRSVSWYQQTPGQGLQFLFEYFSETQRNKGNFPGRFSGRQFSNSRSEMNVSTLELGDSALYLCASSSTAGYTFGSGTRLTVV.

The chain employs TRBV12-3 or TRBV12-4 and TRBJ2-1; D unclear. The CDR3 totals 12 residues. V was trimmed by 3 bases and J by 10 bases, leaving 10 bases between them. In nucleotides, the CDR3 is TGTGCCAGCAGTTTGGGCGATATGGAGCAGTTCTTC. Protein product: CASSLGDMEQFF.

This clone was detected only a few times. The V call is TRBV4-1, the J call TRBJ1-1; 11 bases are a match to TRBD1. The V segment lost 5 bases and the J segment 7 bases; nucleotides outside the gene matches: 9. The CDR3 contains 15 residues. Germline CDR1 MGHRA, CDR2 YSYEKL. CDR3 sequence reads: CASSARTGGGIEAFF. DNA for the CDR3: TGCGCCAGCAGCGCACGGACAGGGGGCGGGATTGAAGCTTTCTTT.